These T cell receptor beta chains were read from a single sample in a study of T cells in Graves' hyperthyroidism and ophthalmopathy. TCRdb reanalysed the multiplex PCR reads using MiXCR and keeps one entry per CDR3 protein. Of about 340,000 distinct CDR3 sequences in the sample, approximately 22% were seen once. Input material: blood. Receptor source: a woman aged 45 to 65 with Graves' hyperthyroidism. CDR3s include the opening cysteine and the closing phenylalanine or tryptophan. Each record gives: clone size, J gene, V gene, D gene, CDR3 protein, CDR3 DNA. D genes are given only for firm matches. The size entry is marked missing in some rows and otherwise reads once, few, many or a size class.

abundance: -
j_gene: TRBJ1-2
v_gene: TRBV5-1
d_gene: -
CDR3aa: CASSLGSGESGYTF
CDR3nt: TGCGCCAGCAGCTTGGGTTCAGGGGAAAGTGGCTACACCTTC

abundance: many
j_gene: TRBJ1-1
v_gene: TRBV7-3
d_gene: -
CDR3aa: CASSPNRGAEAFF
CDR3nt: TGTGCCAGCAGCCCCAACCGGGGGGCTGAAGCTTTCTTT

abundance: few
j_gene: TRBJ2-2
v_gene: TRBV15
d_gene: -
CDR3aa: CATSRDGRAVGELFF
CDR3nt: TGTGCCACCAGCAGAGATGGCAGGGCGGTCGGGGAGCTGTTTTTT

abundance: many
j_gene: TRBJ2-2
v_gene: TRBV7-3
d_gene: TRBD2
CDR3aa: CASSSRLAGGPNTGELFF
CDR3nt: TGTGCCAGCAGCTCGAGACTAGCGGGGGGCCCGAACACCGGGGAGCTGTTTTTT

abundance: many
j_gene: TRBJ2-7
v_gene: TRBV28
d_gene: -
CDR3aa: CASSPVGGSKWNEQYF
CDR3nt: TGTGCCAGCAGTCCTGTAGGGGGGTCAAAATGGAACGAGCAGTACTTC

abundance: many
j_gene: TRBJ1-5
v_gene: TRBV2
d_gene: -
CDR3aa: CASNFAGHQAGQPQHF
CDR3nt: TGTGCCAGCAATTTTGCGGGACATCAAGCGGGTCAGCCCCAGCATTTT

abundance: few
j_gene: TRBJ1-2
v_gene: TRBV7-3
d_gene: TRBD1
CDR3aa: CASSPTGAEGYTF
CDR3nt: TGTGCCAGCAGCCCCACAGGGGCTGAGGGCTACACCTTC

abundance: -
j_gene: TRBJ2-5
v_gene: TRBV4-1
d_gene: TRBD2
CDR3aa: CASSQDNQRGGMETQYF
CDR3nt: TGCGCCAGCAGCCAAGATAATCAGCGGGGGGGAATGGAGACCCAGTACTTC

abundance: many
j_gene: TRBJ1-1
v_gene: TRBV6-4
d_gene: -
CDR3aa: CASSAGGEGTEAFF
CDR3nt: TGTGCCAGCAGTGCGGGGGGCGAGGGCACTGAAGCTTTCTTT

abundance: many
j_gene: TRBJ2-1
v_gene: TRBV27
d_gene: -
CDR3aa: CASSFREHYNEQFF
CDR3nt: TGTGCCAGCAGTTTTAGGGAACATTACAATGAGCAGTTCTTC

abundance: -
j_gene: TRBJ2-1
v_gene: TRBV7-2
d_gene: TRBD2
CDR3aa: CASSLRPGLAGESEQFF
CDR3nt: TGTGCCAGCAGCTTACGTCCGGGGCTAGCGGGAGAGAGTGAGCAGTTCTTC

abundance: -
j_gene: TRBJ1-1
v_gene: TRBV7-3
d_gene: -
CDR3aa: CASSLGIGRGAEAFF
CDR3nt: TGTGCCAGCAGCTTAGGGATAGGACGGGGGGCTGAAGCTTTCTTT

abundance: many
j_gene: TRBJ2-2
v_gene: TRBV7-9
d_gene: -
CDR3aa: CASSYQGTTGELFF
CDR3nt: TGTGCCAGCAGCTATCAGGGTACCACCGGGGAGCTGTTTTTT

abundance: -
j_gene: TRBJ2-5
v_gene: TRBV6-5
d_gene: TRBD1
CDR3aa: CASSYSGQLQETQYF
CDR3nt: TGTGCCAGCAGTTACTCGGGACAGCTACAAGAGACCCAGTACTTC

abundance: few
j_gene: TRBJ2-2
v_gene: TRBV7-3
d_gene: -
CDR3aa: CASSFQTPGELFF
CDR3nt: TGTGCCAGCAGCTTTCAGACGCCCGGGGAGCTGTTTTTT

abundance: many
j_gene: TRBJ1-5
v_gene: TRBV30
d_gene: -
CDR3aa: CAFMDSGQPQHF
CDR3nt: TGTGCCTTCATGGACAGCGGACAGCCCCAGCATTTT

abundance: many
j_gene: TRBJ2-7
v_gene: TRBV20-1
d_gene: -
CDR3aa: CSVPKGGGGHSYEQYF
CDR3nt: TGCAGTGTCCCCAAGGGGGGGGGAGGCCACTCCTACGAGCAGTACTTC

abundance: -
j_gene: TRBJ2-2
v_gene: TRBV5-1
d_gene: TRBD2
CDR3aa: CASSLGASGSENTGELFF
CDR3nt: TGCGCCAGCAGCTTGGGGGCCAGCGGGAGTGAGAACACCGGGGAGCTGTTTTTT

abundance: -
j_gene: TRBJ2-6
v_gene: TRBV7-3
d_gene: -
CDR3aa: CASSFTSGARVLTF
CDR3nt: TGTGCCAGCAGTTTTACCTCTGGGGCCAGGGTCCTGACTTTC

abundance: -
j_gene: TRBJ2-5
v_gene: TRBV20-1
d_gene: TRBD2
CDR3aa: CSARDGRLAGGPGETQYF
CDR3nt: TGCAGTGCTAGAGATGGTCGACTAGCGGGAGGGCCAGGAGAGACCCAGTACTTC

abundance: many
j_gene: TRBJ2-1
v_gene: TRBV29-1
d_gene: -
CDR3aa: CSVSDAVWGEQFF
CDR3nt: TGCAGCGTCTCGGACGCCGTCTGGGGTGAGCAGTTCTTC

abundance: many
j_gene: TRBJ2-1
v_gene: TRBV12-3/TRBV12-4
d_gene: -
CDR3aa: CASTIYRNEQFF
CDR3nt: TGTGCCAGCACCATATACCGGAATGAGCAGTTCTTC

abundance: -
j_gene: TRBJ2-5
v_gene: TRBV4-1
d_gene: TRBD2
CDR3aa: CASSHGTSGNQETQYF
CDR3nt: TGCGCCAGCAGCCACGGGACTAGCGGGAACCAAGAGACCCAGTACTTC

abundance: few
j_gene: TRBJ1-5
v_gene: TRBV7-6
d_gene: -
CDR3aa: CASSLGEGSGQPQHF
CDR3nt: TGTGCCAGCAGCTTAGGGGAGGGTTCCGGGCAGCCCCAGCATTTT

abundance: many
j_gene: TRBJ2-7
v_gene: TRBV20-1
d_gene: TRBD1
CDR3aa: CSALNSDRASYEQYF
CDR3nt: TGCAGTGCTCTTAACTCGGACAGGGCCTCCTACGAGCAGTACTTC

abundance: -
j_gene: TRBJ2-7
v_gene: TRBV2
d_gene: TRBD1
CDR3aa: CASSGTDRENYEQYF
CDR3nt: TGTGCCAGCAGCGGGACGGACAGGGAAAACTACGAGCAGTACTTC

abundance: many
j_gene: TRBJ1-5
v_gene: TRBV27
d_gene: TRBD1
CDR3aa: CASSLGQGSNQPQHF
CDR3nt: TGTGCCAGCAGCCTGGGACAGGGGAGCAATCAGCCCCAGCATTTT

abundance: -
j_gene: TRBJ2-2
v_gene: TRBV2
d_gene: TRBD2
CDR3aa: CASNDGTSGRVPGELFF
CDR3nt: TGTGCCAGCAATGACGGGACTAGCGGGAGAGTACCCGGGGAGCTGTTTTTT

abundance: -
j_gene: TRBJ1-5
v_gene: TRBV2
d_gene: TRBD1
CDR3aa: CASSVDGTGDQPQHF
CDR3nt: TGTGCCAGCAGCGTAGATGGGACAGGGGACCAGCCCCAGCATTTT

abundance: many
j_gene: TRBJ1-3
v_gene: TRBV10-3
d_gene: -
CDR3aa: CAISERGLNTIYF
CDR3nt: TGTGCCATCAGTGAGAGGGGGTTAAACACCATATATTTT

abundance: many
j_gene: TRBJ2-1
v_gene: TRBV20-1
d_gene: -
CDR3aa: CSASATSQLGYNEQFF
CDR3nt: TGCAGTGCTAGTGCGACTAGTCAACTGGGCTACAATGAGCAGTTCTTC

abundance: many
j_gene: TRBJ1-2
v_gene: TRBV28
d_gene: -
CDR3aa: CASSLAYRRGWYGYTF
CDR3nt: TGTGCCAGCAGTTTAGCCTATCGGAGGGGGTGGTATGGCTACACCTTC

abundance: many
j_gene: TRBJ1-1
v_gene: TRBV29-1
d_gene: TRBD1
CDR3aa: CSVGDRDTEAFF
CDR3nt: TGCAGCGTTGGAGACAGGGACACTGAAGCTTTCTTT

abundance: few
j_gene: TRBJ2-7
v_gene: TRBV12-3/TRBV12-4
d_gene: -
CDR3aa: CASSLGGHEQYF
CDR3nt: TGTGCCAGCAGTTTAGGGGGGCACGAGCAGTACTTC